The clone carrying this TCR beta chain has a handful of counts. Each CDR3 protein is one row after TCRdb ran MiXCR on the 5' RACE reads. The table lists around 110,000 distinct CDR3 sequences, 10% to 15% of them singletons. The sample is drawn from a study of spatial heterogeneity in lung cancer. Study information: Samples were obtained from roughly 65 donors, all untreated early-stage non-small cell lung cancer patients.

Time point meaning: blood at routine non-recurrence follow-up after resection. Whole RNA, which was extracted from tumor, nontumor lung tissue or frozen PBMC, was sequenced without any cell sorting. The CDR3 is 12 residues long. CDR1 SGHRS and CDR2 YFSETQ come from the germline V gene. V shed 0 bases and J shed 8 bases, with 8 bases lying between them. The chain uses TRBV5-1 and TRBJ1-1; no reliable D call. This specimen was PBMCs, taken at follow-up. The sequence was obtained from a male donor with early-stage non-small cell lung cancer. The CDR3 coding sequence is TGCGCCAGCAGCTTGGAGGGCAGAGAAGCTTTCTTT. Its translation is CASSLEGREAFF. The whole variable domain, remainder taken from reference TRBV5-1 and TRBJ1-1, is KAGVTQTPRYLIKTRGQQVTLSCSPISGHRSVSWYQQTPGQGLQFLFEYFSETQRNKGNFPGRFSGRQFSNSRSEMNVSTLELGDSALYLCASSLEGREAFFGQGTRLTVV.